Listed here are 30 T cell receptor beta chains from one sample, sequenced in a study of tissue T cells after allogeneic stem cell transplantation. Produced via immunoSEQ multiplex PCR; TCRdb's table is partial and in-frame only. The sample yields over 6,000 clones, roughly half seen once. Regarding time point: mouse harvest day 7 after allogeneic transplant. Mouse grafts combined 10^7 T-cell-depleted bone marrow cells with 10^6 splenic CD5+ T cells. What was sequenced was gut tissue. The receptors were sampled from a female BALB/c mouse given C57BL/6 T cells with graft-versus-host disease after an allogeneic hematopoietic cell transplant.

Notes on this clone: Mouse gene names apply. The CDR3 end is not reached by the read, which stops 1 residue before it; the germline J gene fills it in. This chain joins TRBV1 and TRBJ1-5, with TRBD1 matching over 9 bases. This CDR3 has 15 residues. Per the germline V gene, CDR1 is NSQYPW and CDR2 is LRSPGD (reference sequence). V lost 1 base and J lost 6; bases outside the gene matches: 4. The CDR3 is CTCSAAGQGSQAPLF. The part of the CDR3 DNA that was read is TGCACCTGCAGTGCAGCCGGACAGGGGTCCCAGGCTCCGCTT.

With respect to this clone: The gene symbols are mouse symbols. The DNA ends 1 residue before the CDR3 does, and the rest of the CDR3 is filled in from the germline J gene. This chain links TRBV3 with TRBJ1-2; TRBD1 might be the D (5 bases). The CDR3 totals 15 residues. The ends were cut back, 4 bases at V and 1 base at J, with 13 bases in the middle. Germline-derived CDR1 and CDR2 are SNHLY and FYNGKV (reference sequence). The CDR3 sequence: CASSSLGPLNSDYTF. The CDR3 DNA, read in part, is TGTGCCAGCAGCTCCTTGGGACCCCTAAACTCCGACTACACC.

This clone was counted a single time. Genes and germline are mouse. The read finishes 1 residue shy of the CDR3 end, and the germline J gene is used to complete it. The chain has TRBV3 and TRBJ2-4; D gene unclear. Germline values: CDR1 SNHLY, CDR2 FYNGKV (reference sequence). This CDR3 has 13 amino acids. Deletions cut 1 base from V and 2 bases from J, with 4 bases between. The CDR3: CASSLGVQNTLYF. CDR3 bases read: TGTGCCAGCAGCTTAGGGGTTCAAAACACCTTGTAC.

As concerns this clone: The gene symbols are mouse symbols. The DNA ends 1 residue before the CDR3 does, and the rest of the CDR3 is filled in from the germline J gene. The chain links TRBV16 to TRBJ2-2; D is perhaps TRBD2 (7 bases). Looked up from germline, CDR1 is SGHSA and CDR2 is FRNQAP. The CDR3 totals 16 residues. V shed 2 bases and J shed 0 bases, with 10 bases lying between them. The CDR3 protein is CASSLPGGANTGQLYF. CDR3 DNA, as far as it was read: TGTGCAAGCAGCTTACCGGGGGGCGCAAACACCGGGCAGCTCTAC.

Concerning this clone itself: Mouse gene names apply. The CDR3 end falls 1 residue outside the read, so it is completed with the germline J gene. The J gene is TRBJ1-3, the V gene TRBV12-2; unclear D gene. The CDR3 totals 12 residues. Germline V gene lookup returns CDR1 SGHLS and CDR2 HYDKME. V shed 1 base and J shed 0 bases, with 0 bases lying between them. The CDR3 loop is CASSLSGNTLYF. The part of the CDR3 DNA that was read is TGTGCCAGCTCTCTTTCTGGAAATACGCTCTAT.

As concerns this clone: Mouse gene names apply. The read ends 1 residue shy of where the CDR3 ends; the end is completed using the germline J gene. This sequence joins TRBV23 and TRBJ1-5. Germline CDR1 is KGHTA and CDR2 is FQNQQP. This CDR3 comprises 16 residues. The covered CDR3 bases are TGCTCCAGCAGTCAATCGAACTGGTATAACAACCAGGCTCCGCTT. This gives the protein CSSSQSNWYNNQAPL. The entire CDR3 reads CSSSQSNWYNNQAPLF.

Regarding this clone: Gene names denote mouse genes. Read sequence stops 1 residue before the CDR3 end, and the germline J gene provides the missing end. V usage is TRBV12-2 and J usage is TRBJ2-4; tentative D call: TRBD1 (6 bases). V was clipped by 2 bases and J by 0 bases, with 8 bases between them. This CDR3 contains 14 residues. The V gene's germline CDR1 is SGHLS and CDR2 HYDKME. The CDR3 loop reads CASSRDNSQNTLYF. The sequenced part of the CDR3 DNA is TGTGCCAGCTCTCGGGACAATAGTCAAAACACCTTGTAC.

This clone is classed as medium-sized. Genes here carry mouse names. CDR3 sequence reads: CASSRDGNSPLYF. The sequenced CDR3 bases are TGTGCTAGCAGTAGAGATGGGAATTCGCCCCTCTAC. J is TRBJ1-6 and V is TRBV17; D is undetermined. The read ends 1 residue before the CDR3 terminus; that terminus is restored from the germline J gene. TRBJ1-6 is an ORF for which the function is uncertain. This CDR3 is 13 amino acids long. Germline CDR1 MNHDT, CDR2 YYDKIL. The V end was cut by 0 bases, the J end by 7 bases, with 4 bases between.

A word on this clone: These gene names are mouse names. The read halts 1 residue ahead of the CDR3 end, with the missing end drawn from the germline J gene. The V gene is TRBV15, the J gene TRBJ2-4, with a tentative D call TRBD2 (7 bases). The CDR3 contains 15 residues. V was clipped by 1 base and J by 1 base, with 9 bases between them. Germline values: CDR1 SGHND, CDR2 FRSKSL. CDR3 bases read: TGTGCCAGCAGTTTAGAGGGGGGGGGTCAAAACACCTTGTAC. Its protein product is CASSLEGGGQNTLY. The complete CDR3 sequence is CASSLEGGGQNTLYF.

This clone turned up a few times. Germline and genes here are mouse. The observed sequence ends 1 residue before the CDR3 terminus, with the missing tail filled in from the germline J gene. J is TRBJ2-7 and V is TRBV3, with D tentatively TRBD1 (6 bases). Deletions cut 6 bases from V and 7 bases from J, with 13 bases between. The CDR3 is 12 amino acids. The germline CDR1 and CDR2 sequences are SNHLY and FYNGKV (reference sequence). The CDR3 loop is CASRPQGWEQYF. CDR3 DNA, as far as it was read: TGTGCCAGCAGACCACAGGGATGGGAACAGTAC.

On this clone itself: Mouse gene names apply. The DNA ends 1 residue before the CDR3 does, and the rest of the CDR3 is filled in from the germline J gene. The chain uses TRBV26 and TRBJ2-5, with TRBD2 matching over 11 bases. The CDR3 is 16 residues long. Germline V CDR1 and CDR2: KGHPV, FQNQEV (reference sequence). J lost 3 bases, V lost 3 bases, and 5 bases had no gene match. The CDR3 spells CASSLWTGGSQDTQYF. CDR3 DNA, as far as it was read: TGTGCCAGCAGTCTTTGGACTGGGGGGTCGCAAGACACCCAGTAC. The entire variable domain, with the rest obtained from reference TRBV26 and TRBJ2-5, is as follows: NSKVIQTPRYLVKGQGQKAKMRCIPEKGHPVVFWYQQNKNNEFKFLINFQNQEVLQQIDMTEKRFSAECPSNSPCSLEIQSSEAGDSALYLCASSLWTGGSQDTQYFGPGTRLLVL.

A note on this clone: Gene names refer to mouse genes. The read gets to within 1 residue of the CDR3 end, and the germline J gene fills in the rest. In the same sample, other DNA sequences code for this CDR3. The J gene is TRBJ1-3, the V gene TRBV26; possible D gene TRBD1, 5 bases. Trimming removed 5 bases from V and 0 bases from J, with 8 bases in between. This CDR3 spans 14 amino acids. Germline V gene data show CDR1 as KGHPV and CDR2 as FQNQEV (reference sequence). CDR3 sequence reads: CASSRTISGNTLYF. The sequenced part of the CDR3 DNA is TGTGCCAGCAGTAGGACAATTTCTGGAAATACGCTCTAT.

As concerns this clone: Genes and germline come from the mouse. The sequenced fragment ends 1 residue before the CDR3 boundary, so the rest is inferred from the germline J gene. The rearrangement uses TRBV12-2 and TRBJ2-5, with 10 bases lining up with TRBD1. The CDR3 length is 16 residues. Germline CDR1 and CDR2: SGHLS and HYDKME. The V and J ends lost 0 bases and 2 bases, in that order; junction bases with no gene match: 4. CDR3 protein: CASSLQTGGGQDTQYF. The DNA read from the CDR3 is TGTGCCAGCTCTCTCCAGACAGGGGGCGGCCAAGACACCCAGTAC.

This clone is medium-sized within its sample. The genes and germline here are from mouse. Sequencing ends 1 residue short of the CDR3 end; the germline J gene provides the rest. The genes are TRBV26 and TRBJ2-3; D is undetermined. CDR1 is KGHPV, CDR2 FQNQEV, per germline (reference sequence). This CDR3 contains 14 residues. V was cut by 2 bases and J by 0 bases, with 6 bases left in between. The sequenced part of the CDR3 DNA is TGTGCCAGCAGTCTGACAACTAGTGCAGAAACGCTGTAT. This sequence encodes CASSLTTSAETLY. The complete CDR3 protein is CASSLTTSAETLYF.

To note about this clone: The germline and genes are mouse ones. With the read ending 1 residue before the CDR3 end, the germline J gene is used to fill in that end. The chain has TRBV13-3 and TRBJ1-3; D remains unclear. This CDR3 comprises 10 residues. Germline-derived CDR1 and CDR2 are NNHDY and SYVADS. Trimming pared 7 bases from V and 2 bases from J, leaving 1 base between. Incomplete CDR3 DNA: TGTGCCAGCGCTGGAAATACGCTCTAT. Translated: CASAGNTLY. The complete CDR3 sequence is CASAGNTLYF.

Details on this clone: The gene names here belong to mouse. The read ends 1 residue early relative to the CDR3; the germline J gene fills the gap. The rearrangement joins TRBV12-1 to TRBJ2-4; D gene uncertain. Germline CDR1 SGHSN, CDR2 HYEKVE. The CDR3 totals 12 residues. V was clipped by 0 bases and J by 2 bases, with 2 bases between them. The sequenced part of the CDR3 DNA is TGTGCCAGCTCTCTCGTTCAAAACACCTTGTAC. It is translated as CASSLVQNTLY. Given in full, the CDR3 is CASSLVQNTLYF.

Notes on this clone: Gene and germline names: mouse. The read terminates 1 residue ahead of where the CDR3 ends, so the germline J gene completes it. This chain uses TRBV26 with TRBJ2-5; D is undetermined. CDR1 and CDR2 (germline): KGHPV, FQNQEV (reference sequence). The CDR3 spans 14 residues. Trimming pared 0 bases from V and 0 bases from J, leaving 4 bases between. CDR3 bases read: TGTGCCAGCAGTCTGTCCAGTAACCAAGACACCCAGTAC. Translated: CASSLSSNQDTQY. The whole CDR3 sequence reads CASSLSSNQDTQYF.

Remarks on this clone: Gene names are the mouse ones. The read gets to within 1 residue of the CDR3 end, and the germline J gene fills in the rest. The rearrangement uses TRBV26 and TRBJ2-4; D remains ambiguous. V dropped 3 bases and J dropped 7 bases, with 8 bases sitting between them. CDR3 size: 12 residues. Germline-derived CDR1 and CDR2 are KGHPV and FQNQEV (reference sequence). CDR3 region: CASSLGSDTLYF. The sequenced part of the CDR3 DNA is TGTGCCAGCAGTCTAGGCTCAGACACCTTGTAC.

This clone was recorded a few times. Any gene name here is a mouse gene name. The read ends 1 residue shy of where the CDR3 ends; the end is completed using the germline J gene. This chain links TRBV3 with TRBJ2-7; 11 bases align to TRBD2. Germline lookup yields CDR1 SNHLY and CDR2 FYNGKV (reference sequence). The CDR3 sequence is 15 residues long. The J segment lost 2 bases and the V segment lost 3 bases, leaving 3 bases of the junction unmatched. The DNA read from the CDR3 is TGTGCCAGCAGCTTTGGACTGGGGGGCGCCTATGAACAGTAC. Its protein is CASSFGLGGAYEQY. The full CDR3 protein reads CASSFGLGGAYEQYF.

To note about this clone: Any gene name here is a mouse gene name. The DNA ends 1 residue before the CDR3 does, and the rest of the CDR3 is filled in from the germline J gene. The rearrangement links TRBV1 to TRBJ2-2; D gene unclear. CDR1 NSQYPW and CDR2 LRSPGD come from the germline V gene (reference sequence). V was cut by 0 bases and J by 5 bases, with 13 bases left in between. The CDR3 length is 16 residues. CDR3 bases read: TGCACCTGCAGTGCAGATCGGCGGGAGTGGACCGGGCAGCTCTAC. It is translated as CTCSADRREWTGQLY. The CDR3 in full is CTCSADRREWTGQLYF.

This clone was found once. Mouse names are used for the genes. The read stops 1 residue short of the end of the CDR3; the missing end is completed from the germline J gene. The chain links TRBV16 to TRBJ2-4, with a weak D call TRBD2 (6 bases). CDR3 length: 14 amino acids. Looked up from germline, CDR1 is SGHSA and CDR2 is FRNQAP. Trimming stripped 4 bases from V and 1 base from J, with 9 bases between. The CDR3 bases that were read are TGTGCAAGCAGCTGGGGGGTGGGTCAAAACACCTTGTAC. It codes for CASSWGVGQNTLY. The complete CDR3 reads CASSWGVGQNTLYF.

This clone is judged large (0.1 to 1%). Gene names and germline refer to mouse. Coverage ceases 1 residue before the CDR3 finishes, and the germline J gene fills in the end. Different DNA sequences within this sample yield the same CDR3. V usage is TRBV23 and J usage is TRBJ2-7; the DNA was not used to check the table's D call, TRBD1. The germline CDR1 and CDR2 sequences are KGHTA and FQNQQP. This CDR3 is built from 13 residues. Partial CDR3 DNA: TGCTCCAGCAGTCGGGACAGCTCCTATGAACAGTAC. It translates to CSSSRDSSYEQY. The entire CDR3 reads CSSSRDSSYEQYF.

As regards this clone: The gene names given are mouse names. The read ends 1 residue shy of where the CDR3 ends; the end is completed using the germline J gene. V is TRBV3 and J is TRBJ2-3; weak D call: TRBD2 (5 bases). V was pared by 5 bases and J by 1 base, with 7 bases between. The CDR3 is made up of 13 amino acids. Germline CDR1 SNHLY, CDR2 FYNGKV (reference sequence). CDR3 residues: CASSPWGAETLYF. The part of the CDR3 DNA that was read is TGTGCCAGCAGCCCCTGGGGTGCAGAAACGCTGTAT.

For this clone: The gene names here belong to mouse. Read data end 1 residue before the CDR3 end; the end is taken from the germline J gene. This sequence joins TRBV3 and TRBJ1-1, with no clear D. This CDR3 region has 13 residues. The germline V and J ends were trimmed by 4 bases and 0 bases, with 6 bases remaining between them. Germline-derived CDR1 and CDR2 are SNHLY and FYNGKV (reference sequence). Here the CDR3 reads CASSSQSNTEVFF. The DNA read from the CDR3 is TGTGCCAGCAGCTCCCAGTCAAACACAGAAGTCTTC.

On this clone itself: The gene names here belong to mouse. The read finishes 1 residue shy of the CDR3 end, and the germline J gene is used to complete it. The chain links TRBV26 to TRBJ2-1; D possibly matches TRBD1 or TRBD2 (5 bases each). The CDR3 runs to 14 residues. Germline V gene data show CDR1 as KGHPV and CDR2 as FQNQEV (reference sequence). V was clipped by 0 bases and J by 6 bases, with 9 bases between them. The CDR3 bases that were read are TGTGCCAGCAGTCTGTCAATGGGGACTGCTGAGCAGTTC. This codes for CASSLSMGTAEQF. The CDR3 in its entirety is CASSLSMGTAEQFF.

A word on this clone: Gene and germline names: mouse. The read halts 1 residue ahead of the CDR3 end, with the missing end drawn from the germline J gene. V is TRBV23 and J is TRBJ1-1; the table's D call, TRBD1, was not checked against the DNA. The CDR3 consists of 14 residues. Germline loops: CDR1 KGHTA, CDR2 FQNQQP. This CDR3 is CSSSQRTANTEVFF. CDR3 DNA (partial): TGCTCCAGCAGTCAACGGACAGCAAACACAGAAGTCTTC.

Notes on this clone: The gene names here belong to mouse. Coverage ceases 1 residue before the CDR3 finishes, and the germline J gene fills in the end. The chain has TRBV12-2 and TRBJ2-7; 11 nucleotides match TRBD2. Germline CDR1 and CDR2: SGHLS and HYDKME. The CDR3 consists of 14 residues. The V and J ends lost 6 bases and 4 bases, in that order; junction bases with no gene match: 7. The CDR3: CASSLGLGEYEQYF. The CDR3 bases that were read are TGTGCCAGCAGCTTGGGACTGGGGGAATATGAACAGTAC.

A word on this clone: Mouse names are used for the genes. The read ends 1 residue early relative to the CDR3; the germline J gene fills the gap. The chain links TRBV26 to TRBJ2-1; 14 bases line up with TRBD2. J lost 3 bases, V lost 6 bases, and 4 bases had no gene match. The germline V gene has CDR1 KGHPV and CDR2 FQNQEV (reference sequence). This CDR3 is 16 amino acids long. The CDR3 is CASSAGTGGAYAEQFF. The CDR3 bases that were read are TGTGCCAGCAGCGCCGGGACTGGGGGGGCCTATGCTGAGCAGTTC.

A remark on this clone: The listed genes are named as in mouse. The read halts 1 residue ahead of the CDR3 end, with the missing end drawn from the germline J gene. V usage is TRBV23 and J usage is TRBJ2-2. Germline assignment: CDR1 KGHTA and CDR2 FQNQQP. The CDR3 sequence is 14 residues long. The CDR3 here is CSSSQGDGTGQLYF. The CDR3 bases that were read are TGCTCCAGCAGTCAGGGGGATGGCACCGGGCAGCTCTAC.

Details on this clone: These gene names are mouse names. The read is 1 residue too short to cover the CDR3 end, so that end is filled in from the germline J gene. The chain links TRBV31 to TRBJ2-2; D is unresolved. Germline lookup yields CDR1 GKSSPN and CDR2 SITVG. V shed 2 bases and J shed 1 base, with 5 bases lying between them. This CDR3 comprises 13 residues. CDR3 protein: CAWSTINTGQLYF. The covered CDR3 bases are TGTGCCTGGAGTACAATAAACACCGGGCAGCTCTAC. The whole variable domain, filled in from reference TRBV31 and TRBJ2-2, reads AQTIHQWPVAEIKAVGSPLSLGCTIKGKSSPNLYWYWQATGGTLQQLFYSITVGQVESVVQLNLSASRPKDDQFILSTEKLLLSHSGFYLCAWSTINTGQLYFGEGSKLTVL.